These 12 T cell receptor beta chains were sequenced from one sample in a study of graft-versus-host responses after intestinal transplantation. Their antigens are not known. Measured with immunoSEQ multiplex PCR; TCRdb has only the in-frame clones, and not every one. This table holds fewer than 120,000 clones, 85% to 95% found once. The sample consisted of unstimulated CD8+ T cells sorted from spleen or lymph node cells, taken before intestinal transplant. All receptors derive from a human donor who received an intestinal transplant.

A single count supports this clone. J is TRBJ1-5 and V is TRBV19, with 8 positions matching TRBD1. V was clipped by 5 bases and J by 6 bases; unmatched bases: 9. The CDR3 totals 15 residues. CDR1 is LNHDA, CDR2 SQIVND, per germline (reference sequence). CDR3 residues: CASSWTGSFSQPQHF. CDR3 in DNA: TGTGCCAGTAGTTGGACAGGGAGTTTTTCTCAGCCCCAGCATTTT.

V gene TRBV27 combines with J gene TRBJ2-5; 8 positions match TRBD2. The V gene end was trimmed by 10 bases and the J gene end by 1 base; junction bases not matched to a gene: 8. CDR3 length: 14 amino acids. Germline assignment: CDR1 MNHEY and CDR2 SMNVEV (reference sequence). The CDR3 coding sequence is TGTGCCATCAGGGCTAGCGGGTTCCAAGAGACCCAGTACTTC. Its protein product is CAIRASGFQETQYF.

The rearrangement uses TRBV27 and TRBJ2-7; TRBD1 matches 7 bases. V gave up 2 bases and J gave up 3 bases; unmatched junction bases: 7. Germline values: CDR1 MNHEY, CDR2 SMNVEV (reference sequence). The CDR3 has 15 amino acids. The CDR3 bases are TGTGCCAGCAGTTTAAAGGGGGCTCTCGGCTACGAGCAGTACTTC. It specifies CASSLKGALGYEQYF.

The J gene is TRBJ2-4, the V gene TRBV15; TRBD1 agrees at 11 bases. Germline V gives CDR1 LNHNV, CDR2 YYDKDF (reference sequence). V trimming: 8 bases; J trimming: 4 bases; junction bases outside the gene matches: 10. The CDR3 has 16 amino acids. The CDR3 loop is CATGTDRGREKNIQYF. CDR3 bases: TGTGCCACCGGCACGGACAGGGGGCGGGAGAAAAACATTCAGTACTTC.

To note about this clone: An end of the junction differs from the germline gene, which may be a read error. The chain has TRBV19 and TRBJ1-1; D gene uncertain. The CDR3 covers 13 residues. The germline V gene encodes CDR1 LNHDA and CDR2 SQIVND (reference sequence). The CDR3 reads CASSILKNAEAFF. CDR3 coding DNA: TGTGCCAGTAGTATACTCAAGAACGCTGAAGCTTTCTTT. The variable domain in full, with the rest retrieved from reference TRBV19 and TRBJ1-1, is DGGITQSPKYLFRKEGQNVTLSCEQNLNHDAMYWYRQDPGQGLRLIYYSQIVNDFQKGDIAEGYSVSREKKESFPLTVTSAQKNPTAFYLCASSILKNAEAFFGQGTRLTVV.

The chain joins TRBV19 to TRBJ2-7; D is perhaps TRBD2 (5 bases). Deletions cut 1 base from V and 12 bases from J, with 13 bases between. In germline, CDR1 is LNHDA, CDR2 SQIVND (reference sequence). The CDR3 spans 12 residues. The CDR3, as DNA: TGTGCCAGTAGTATAGGCGGGTCATCCGTGTACTTC. It is translated as CASSIGGSSVYF.

The chain joins TRBV28 to TRBJ1-1; 7 bases match TRBD1. V shed 5 bases and J 2 bases; nucleotides not matched to a gene: 8. The CDR3 loop spans 15 amino acids. Germline values: CDR1 MDHEN, CDR2 SYDVKM. The CDR3: CASSPTGTANTEAFF. The CDR3 bases are TGTGCCAGCAGTCCAACCGGGACAGCAAACACTGAAGCTTTCTTT.

In the case of this clone: Germline and junction disagree at one end, which may indicate a read error. This chain connects TRBV2 to TRBJ1-2, with 8 bases that match TRBD1. Germline CDR1 is SNHLY and CDR2 is FYNNEI. The CDR3 extends over 14 amino acids. Here the CDR3 DNA reads TGTGCCGGCAGACAGGGGTTGAGTAGAGATGGCTACACCTTC. This codes for CAGRQGLSRDGYTF.

The V call is TRBV4-1, the J call TRBJ2-1, with 7 bases matching TRBD2. V gave up 0 bases and J gave up 8 bases; unmatched junction bases: 7. This CDR3 comprises 15 residues. In germline, CDR1 is MGHRA, CDR2 YSYEKL. CDR3 protein: CASSQEEAGVDEQFF. The CDR3 bases are TGCGCCAGCAGCCAAGAAGAGGCGGGAGTGGATGAGCAGTTCTTC.

V usage is TRBV20-1 and J usage is TRBJ1-5, with no clear D. Germline V gene lookup returns CDR1 DFQATT and CDR2 SNEGSKA (reference sequence). The length of the CDR3 is 9 residues. The CDR3 protein is CTSNQPQHF. The DNA of the CDR3 is TGCACCAGCAATCAGCCCCAGCATTTT.

The V gene is TRBV15, the J gene TRBJ2-7; D assignment may be TRBD1 or TRBD2 (5 bases each). This CDR3 has 17 amino acids. The V gene's germline CDR1 is LNHNV and CDR2 YYDKDF (reference sequence). Trimming took off 3 bases at V and 5 bases at J, with 23 bases between the two ends. In nucleotides, the CDR3 is TGTGCCACCAGCAGGGGAGACAGCCCGGGGCCGCGCCACGAGCAGTACTTC. Its protein is CATSRGDSPGPRHEQYF.

The genes are TRBV28 and TRBJ2-1, with 11 bases matching TRBD2. CDR1 is MDHEN and CDR2 is SYDVKM in the germline V gene. Germline trimming cut 6 bases from V and 5 bases from J; bases unmatched to any gene: 6. The CDR3 runs to 15 residues. The CDR3 loop is CASSLAGGRDNEQFF. CDR3 nucleotides: TGTGCCAGCAGCCTAGCGGGAGGTCGTGACAATGAGCAGTTCTTC. Full variable domain (remainder filled in from reference TRBV28 and TRBJ2-1): DVKVTQSSRYLVKRTGEKVFLECVQDMDHENMFWYRQDPGLGLRLIYFSYDVKMKEKGDIPEGYSVSREKKERFSLILESASTNQTSMYLCASSLAGGRDNEQFFGPGTRLTVL.